The subject of this entry is one TCR beta chain. The antigen it recognizes is unknown. Nothing much larger sits one base from this clone, and base qualities are not available. The treatment or condition label of this sample denotes: some 19 received Ad26.COV2.S at low or high dose, single or two shots; 5 received placebo; per-sample allocation not given. For vaccine and placebo recipients, the sequenced repertoires came from samples collected on day 63 after the first injection. In Cohort 1b, about 27 adults aged 18-55 years were enrolled at a single site in Boston, USA, between 29 July and 7 August 2020. Ad26.COV2.S consisted of a replication-incompetent adenovirus type 26 vector by which a prefusion-stabilized SARS-CoV-2 spike protein from the original Wuhan strain was expressed. The data derive from a study of Ad26.COV2.S vaccination and SARS-CoV-2 variants (dated by TCRdb to the early 2020s). Concerning the study at large: Vaccine-arm donors were drawn from COV1001, a multicentre, randomized, double-blind, placebo-controlled phase I-IIa trial of Ad26.COV2.S in healthy adults. Ad26.COV2.S was administered intramuscularly at a dose of 5x10^10 or 1x10^11 viral particles, either as one shot or as two shots given 56 days apart. TCRbeta repertoire sequencing served as the tool for gauging how specific and how broad the SARS-CoV-2-reactive T cell receptors were following Ad26.COV2.S vaccination. The TCR-sequenced set comprised about 32 samples: some 19 Ad26.COV2.S vaccine recipients, 5 placebo recipients and 8 SARS-CoV-2 convalescent individuals. Participants in the trial were split at random into five groups of five each, receiving low-dose or high-dose Ad26.COV2.S once or twice, or else placebo on both occasions. Throughout the experiments and outcome assessment, investigators stayed blinded to trial group allocation.

TCRbeta CDR3 regions were sequenced with the immunoSEQ Assay. After extraction, genomic DNA underwent amplification by bias-controlled multiplex PCR, followed by high-throughput sequencing. Under the source paper's analysis protocol: Collapsing and filtering of sequences were performed to quantify the absolute abundance of each unique TCRbeta CDR3 region. T cell fraction was estimated by normalizing TCRbeta template counts to usable DNA, with usable DNA measured through amplification of reference genes found in all nucleated cells. Repertoire TCRs were annotated as SARS-CoV-2-specific by exact matching of V gene, CDR3 amino acid sequence and J gene to a known reactive TCR set. The reference SARS-CoV-2 TCR set was obtained from MIRA and was filtered for enrichment in COVID-19-positive ImmuneCODE repertoires, whereby public or cross-reactive TCRs were removed. Using the MIRA antigens, annotated TCRs were further analysed by specific ORF or by position within an ORF. Depth was the summed frequency of annotated unique rearrangements, while breadth was defined as annotated unique rearrangements over total unique productive rearrangements. Two-sided Wilcoxon rank-sum tests were used to compare TCR breadth between groups. The table comes from immuneACCESS by way of TCRdb, which keeps in-frame sequences with V and J called. Part of the clones is missing from these tables; in studies checked, under half for an unresolved V gene and the rest for unknown reasons. Clone size and V and J calls were adopted from that table, with D and trimming inferred from the DNA. The sample table records 350,000 to 500,000 clones; around nine tenths of these occur just once. The ten largest clones take up 3.6% of the sample.

V and J lose 5 bases and 8 bases, and a span of 22 bases separates them. The CDR3 has 16 amino acids, counting the end cysteine and phenylalanine. CDR3 DNA is the only sequence kept; it has 48 bases, read in frame from the first base. CDR1 and CDR2 were assigned from the germline V gene as SGHTA and FQGTGA. The full study reports these points: According to the authors, total T cell responses may have been underestimated by the TCR breadth and depth analyses. Comparable non-spike TCR breadth was observed between vaccine and placebo recipients, consistent with only spike being contained in the vaccine. The study lacked the statistical power to compare responses across vaccine doses or regimens. Substantial breadth of spike-specific CD8+ and CD4+ T cell responses was reported after vaccination. Compared with placebo recipients, Ad26.COV2.S recipients showed higher spike-specific TCR breadth (P = 0.0014).

Source: peripheral blood, taken in a trial of Ad26.COV2.S vaccine versus placebo. This sequence uses TRBV7-3 and TRBJ2-1, with a tentative D gene TRBD2 over 6 matching bases. This TCR was recovered from a person between 18 and 65 years old who received the Ad26.COV2.S COVID-19 vaccine or a placebo. The CDR3 region has the sequence CASSRGLQGPVHEQFF. The bases read TGTGCCAGCAGCCGGGGACTCCAAGGTCCAGTCCATGAGCAGTTCTTC. This CDR3, with the reference TRBV7-3 and TRBJ2-1 proteins standing in past its ends, gives the full variable domain GAGVSQTPSNKVTEKGKYVELRCDPISGHTALYWYRQSLGQGPEFLIYFQGTGAADDSGLPNDRFFAVRPEGSVSTLKIQRTERGDSAVYLCASSRGLQGPVHEQFFGPGTRLTVL.